This T cell receptor (beta chain) came from a study of cytotoxic CD8 clonotypes in ibrutinib-treated CLL. Study results and limitations: Clonality rose at ibrutinib response, held steady in sustained remission, and fell toward baseline at progression. Against age-matched healthy donors, baseline clonality ran higher and tracked circulating CD8+ T-cell counts.

A note on this clone: Its antigen remains unknown.

Sequencing sought depths of 1 in 200,000 to 1 in 1 million T cells. Only in-frame clones appear in the TCRdb table, and some are missing; sequencing was by immunoSEQ multiplex PCR. There are about 200,000 clones in the sample; approximately 68% occur only once, and over 10% lies in the top ten. V was trimmed by 0 bases and J by 5 bases, leaving 10 bases between them. The CDR3 has 14 amino acids. Germline-derived CDR1 and CDR2 are MNHEY and SVGAGI. The TCR comes from a human donor with chronic lymphocytic leukemia. The chain joins TRBV6-5 to TRBJ2-5; TRBD1 or TRBD2 may be the D gene (5 bases each). The source material was PBMCs, sampled after 24 months of ibrutinib treatment. In DNA, the CDR3 is TGTGCCAGCAGTTACTCGGGGGTTAGGGAGACCCAGTACTTC. Amino acids: CASSYSGVRETQYF.